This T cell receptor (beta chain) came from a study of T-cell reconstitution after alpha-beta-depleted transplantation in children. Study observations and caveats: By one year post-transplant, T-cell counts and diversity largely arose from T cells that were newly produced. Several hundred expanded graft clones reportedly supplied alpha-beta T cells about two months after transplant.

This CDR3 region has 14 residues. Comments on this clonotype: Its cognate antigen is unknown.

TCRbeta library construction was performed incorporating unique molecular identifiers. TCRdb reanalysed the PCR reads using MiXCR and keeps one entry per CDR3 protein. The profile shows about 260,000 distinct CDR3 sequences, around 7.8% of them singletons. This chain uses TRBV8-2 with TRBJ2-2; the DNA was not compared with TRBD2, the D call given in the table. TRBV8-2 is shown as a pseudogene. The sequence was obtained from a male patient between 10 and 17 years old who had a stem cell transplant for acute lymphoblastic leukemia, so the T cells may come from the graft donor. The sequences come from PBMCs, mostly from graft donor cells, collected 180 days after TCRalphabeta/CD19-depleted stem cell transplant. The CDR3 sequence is CAIGSGLNTGELFF. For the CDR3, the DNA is TGTGCCATCGGCTCGGGACTTAACACCGGGGAGCTGTTTTTT.